These 20 T cell receptor beta chains came from one sample sequenced in a study of metastatic and nonmetastatic thyroid tumors. Thyroid surgery was performed in patients who had received no treatment beforehand. TCRdb re-analyzed the PCR reads through MiXCR. The sample gives about 93,000 clones, about an eighth of which show up once; over 9% is in the top ten. Sequences were obtained from blood. The receptors stem from a female donor with papillary thyroid cancer or a benign thyroid nodule (not recorded which). Some clones in this sample may be carry-over from other donors' samples.

This clone was detected ten times or more. V usage is TRBV9 and J usage is TRBJ1-1; no reliable D call. The germline V and J ends were trimmed by 0 bases and 4 bases, with 13 bases remaining between them. Germline-derived CDR1 and CDR2 are SGDLS and YYNGEE. This CDR3 region has 15 residues. The CDR3 is CASSVDGILGTEAFF. Here the CDR3 DNA reads TGTGCCAGCAGCGTAGACGGAATTCTGGGCACTGAAGCTTTCTTT.

This clone was picked up many times. The gene calls are TRBV7-2 and TRBJ2-5, with 10 bases aligning to TRBD1. This CDR3 contains 18 residues. CDR1 and CDR2 (germline): SGHTA, FQGNSA. Trimming removed 1 base from V and 4 bases from J; junction bases left unmatched: 12. The CDR3 DNA reads as TGTGCCAGCAGCTTAGGGGAATGGGGACAGGGGTTCGGAGAGACCCAGTACTTC. This sequence encodes CASSLGEWGQGFGETQYF.

This clone was seen ten or more times. The rearrangement uses TRBV20-1 and TRBJ1-1; no firm D call. Trimming shortened V by 2 bases and J by 0 bases, and 22 bases separated the two germline ends. The CDR3 covers 18 residues. The germline gives CDR1 DFQATT, CDR2 SNEGSKA (reference sequence). Written as DNA, the CDR3 is TGCAGTGCTAGACTGACGTCTGCTTTTAATCAAATGAACACTGAAGCTTTCTTT. This translates into CSARLTSAFNQMNTEAFF.

Concerning this clone: One end of the junction fails to match germline, which may point to a read error. The chain couples TRBV6-2 or TRBV6-3 to TRBJ2-5; maybe TRBD2 (5 bases). Germline-derived CDR1 and CDR2 are MNHEY and SVGEGT. CDR3 size: 13 residues. The CDR3 bases are TGTGCCAGCCAGAGGGATTCCCTAGAGAACCAGTACTTC. Encoded protein: CASQRDSLENQYF.

A few counts support this clone. With a much larger clone just one base away, this may be a read error. The chain is built from TRBV25-1 and TRBJ2-7; D not certain. This CDR3 region has 12 residues. Germline V lookup: CDR1 MGHDK, CDR2 SYGVNS. Trimming pared 4 bases from V and 3 bases from J, leaving 7 bases between. CDR3 nucleotide sequence: TGTGCCAGCAGTGTCCTAGGCTACGAGCAGTACTTC. The encoded protein is CASSVLGYEQYF.

This clone was detected many times. The V gene is TRBV11-2, the J gene TRBJ2-5; TRBD2 is a possible D gene (6 bases). There are 13 residues in the CDR3. V lost 1 base to trimming and J lost 5 bases, with 8 bases between them. Germline V gene sequence: CDR1 SGHAT, CDR2 FQNNGV. The CDR3 bases are TGTGCCAGCAGCTTAGGGGGGAGGGAGACCCAGTACTTC. It specifies CASSLGGRETQYF.

There are many counts of this clone. The genes are TRBV6-2 or TRBV6-3 and TRBJ2-7; D perhaps matches TRBD2 (6 bases). CDR1 MNHEY and CDR2 SVGEGT come from the germline V gene. CDR3 size: 14 residues. V dropped 9 bases and J dropped 7 bases, with 22 bases sitting between them. CDR3 residues: CASTIDGSLGEQYF. The CDR3 DNA reads TGTGCCAGTACAATAGACGGGAGCTTGGGGGAGCAGTACTTC.

There are many counts of this clone. The chain recombines TRBV6-6 with TRBJ1-1; D remains unclear. V gave up 2 bases and J gave up 1 base, with 5 bases separating them. Germline V gives CDR1 MNHNY, CDR2 SVGAGI (reference sequence). The CDR3 runs 13 residues. CDR3 amino acids: CASSYGSNTEAFF. CDR3 bases: TGTGCCAGCAGTTACGGGTCGAACACTGAAGCTTTCTTT.

This clone has a count of ten or more. This chain joins TRBV9 and TRBJ2-5; 7 nucleotides line up with TRBD1. Looked up from germline, CDR1 is SGDLS and CDR2 is YYNGEE. The V gene end was trimmed by 0 bases and the J gene end by 1 base; junction bases not matched to a gene: 3. The CDR3 has 15 amino acids. Here the CDR3 reads CASSVAGTVQETQYF. The CDR3 nucleotides read TGTGCCAGCAGCGTAGCCGGGACAGTCCAAGAGACCCAGTACTTC.

As to this clone: This may come from a read error, since a much larger clone is one base off. This chain uses TRBV6-4 with TRBJ2-5; D possibly corresponds to TRBD1 (6 bases). The CDR3 is 15 amino acids. CDR1 and CDR2 from the germline V gene are MRHNA and SNTAGT. CDR3 DNA sequence: TGTGCCAGCAGTAAAAGACAGGCAAATCAAGAGACCCAGTGCTTC. This translates into CASSKRQANQETQCF.

This clone has ten or more counts. The chain joins TRBV4-3 to TRBJ2-1, with D hard to call. Trimming removed 1 base from V and 7 bases from J, with 14 bases in between. The CDR3 consists of 15 residues. CDR1 is LGHNA and CDR2 is YSLEER in the germline V gene. CDR3: CASSQGASFNNEQFF. The CDR3 DNA sequence: TGCGCCAGCAGCCAAGGGGCTAGTTTCAATAATGAGCAGTTCTTC.

This clone was counted at least ten times. The CDR3 DNA reads TGTGCCAGCAGCTTAGACGGAAGGATGAACACTGAAGCTTTCTTT. It translates to CASSLDGRMNTEAFF. The chain combines TRBV7-8 with TRBJ1-1; no definite D call. From germline, CDR1 is SGHVS and CDR2 FQNEAQ. The ends were cut back, 1 base at V and 0 bases at J, with 9 bases in the middle. The CDR3 spans 15 residues.

This clone was found many times. The chain couples TRBV7-2 to TRBJ1-2; 11 positions match TRBD1. This CDR3 contains 13 residues. The V gene's germline CDR1 is SGHTA and CDR2 FQGNSA. The J segment lost 8 bases and the V segment lost 5 bases, leaving 4 bases of the junction unmatched. The CDR3 DNA reads as TGTGCCAGCAGCGGACAGGGGGCTCGAGGCTACACCTTC. Encoded protein: CASSGQGARGYTF.

This clone has ten or more counts. The CDR3 nucleotides read TGTGCCAGCAGCTTGTTAACGACAGCAAGTAGCACAGATACGCAGTATTTT. Its protein product is CASSLLTTASSTDTQYF. J is TRBJ2-3 and V is TRBV5-6, with D possibly matching TRBD1 (5 bases). V dropped 1 base and J dropped 0 bases, with 15 bases sitting between them. Germline CDR1 reads SGHDT; CDR2 reads YYEEEE. The CDR3 is 17 residues long.

The chain has TRBV7-9 and TRBJ1-6; D unclear. Looked up from germline, CDR1 is SEHNR and CDR2 is FQNEAQ (reference sequence). CDR3 length equals 14 residues. CDR3 bases: TGTGAAAGCAGCTTATCCCTTGATAATTCACCCCTCCACTTT. Translation gives CESSLSLDNSPLHF.

In its sample, this clone ranks as medium-sized. Different DNA sequences within this sample yield the same CDR3. The V call is TRBV28, the J call TRBJ2-4, with D unresolved. The V end lost 6 bases, the J end lost 5 bases, and 8 bases lay between the germline ends. Germline CDR1 and CDR2: MDHEN and SYDVKM. The CDR3 consists of 12 residues. The CDR3 spells CASSSVQNIQYF. The CDR3 region has the DNA TGTGCCAGCAGCTCGGTCCAAAACATTCAGTACTTC.

This clone has at least ten counts. CDR3 amino acids: CASSPLGQGDIQYF. The CDR3 DNA sequence: TGTGCCAGCAGTCCCCTCGGACAGGGGGACATTCAGTACTTC. The genes are TRBV27 and TRBJ2-4; 10 nucleotides agree with TRBD1. The CDR3 consists of 14 residues. With 5 bases clipped from V and 8 bases from J, the junction kept 6 bases outside the gene matches. In germline, CDR1 is MNHEY, CDR2 SMNVEV (reference sequence).

This clone was found many times. CDR3 in DNA: TGTGCCAGCAGTTTCCGAGGGAATGAAAAACTGTTTTTT. It specifies CASSFRGNEKLFF. The chain employs TRBV12-3 or TRBV12-4 and TRBJ1-4, with D unresolved. Trimming left V 3 bases short and J 5 bases short, with 7 bases between. The CDR3 covers 13 residues.

Ten or more counts support this clone. The chain joins TRBV10-3 to TRBJ2-6; tentatively, D is TRBD1 (5 bases). The CDR3 is 18 amino acids. V lost 0 bases and J lost 4, with 16 bases in between. Germline CDR1 ENHRY, CDR2 SYGVKD. The CDR3 nucleotides read TGTGCCATCAGTGAGTCGAGTGCAGGGTACATAGGGGCCAACGTCCTGACTTTC. This translates into CAISESSAGYIGANVLTF.

This clone was picked up many times. This chain joins TRBV29-1 and TRBJ1-2; 7 bases are shared with TRBD1. Germline values: CDR1 SQVTM, CDR2 ANQGSEA. The CDR3 is 15 residues long. J was trimmed by 3 bases and V by 3 bases; bases with no gene match: 10. The CDR3 DNA reads TGCAGCGTTGACAGGGGGAGAGGAGCCCACTATGGCTACACCTTC. As protein: CSVDRGRGAHYGYTF.